This entry lists 20 T cell receptor beta chains sequenced from one sample in a study of regulatory T cells in long-lasting Graves disease. Specified time point: newly diagnosed GD, antithyroid drugs for less than 3 months. PBMCs provided the RNA from which the TCR library was made. Investigators prepared the TCR beta libraries by applying iRepertoire HTBI primers and Arm-PCR of CDR3 regions. TCRdb reanalysed the multiplex PCR reads using MiXCR and keeps one entry per CDR3 protein. In the table there are more than 350,000 distinct CDR3 sequences, around 14% of which are singletons. These data are also associated with another study on T cells in Graves' hyperthyroidism and ophthalmopathy.

This material consisted of peripheral blood mononuclear cells (PBMCs), taken at new diagnosis, from a patient treated with antithyroid drugs. Source of these receptors: a woman aged 25 to 39 with Graves disease.

This sequence joins TRBV28 and TRBJ1-1, with D unclear. Germline values: CDR1 MDHEN, CDR2 SYDVKM. CDR3 size: 15 residues. V was cut by 2 bases and J by 5 bases, with 15 bases left in between. CDR3 sequence (DNA): TGTGCCAGCAGTTTAACCCCAAGAGGGAGAACTGAAGCTTTCTTT. Its protein product is CASSLTPRGRTEAFF.

As regards this clonotype: A much more abundant neighbour one base away suggests this may be a read error. The genes are TRBV3-1 and TRBJ1-1, with D perhaps TRBD1 (6 bases). This CDR3 contains 15 residues. The V gene's germline CDR1 is LGHDT and CDR2 YNNKEL (reference sequence). CDR3 in DNA: TGTGCCAGCAGCAAAGATCCCTCAACTGGACAGGAAGCTTTCTTT. Its protein product is CASSKDPSTGQEAFF.

There are many counts of this clonotype. The CDR3 loop is CASSLVGGLAETYNEQFF. The CDR3 nucleotides read TGTGCCAGCAGCTTAGTAGGAGGACTAGCGGAGACCTACAATGAGCAGTTCTTC. This chain joins TRBV11-2 and TRBJ2-1; 10 nucleotides match TRBD2. V shed 1 base and J 2 bases; nucleotides not matched to a gene: 8. Germline V CDR1 and CDR2: SGHAT, FQNNGV. This CDR3 has 18 amino acids.

J is TRBJ2-2 and V is TRBV9, with 7 bases identical to TRBD1. With 6 bases clipped from V and 4 bases from J, the junction kept 9 bases outside the gene matches. Germline V gene sequence: CDR1 SGDLS, CDR2 YYNGEE. This CDR3 has 15 amino acids. CDR3 loop: CASTVGDRSTGELFF. The CDR3 DNA reads as TGTGCCAGCACCGTGGGGGACAGATCCACCGGGGAGCTGTTTTTT.

The sample holds many counts of this clonotype. V is TRBV13 and J is TRBJ2-5, with TRBD2 identical over 8 bases. CDR1 is PRHDT, CDR2 FYEKMQ, per germline (reference sequence). V lost 5 bases, J lost 5 bases, and 7 bases stayed unmatched. This CDR3 is 14 amino acids long. DNA for the CDR3: TGTGCCAGCAGCCAAAAGCGGGAGCGTGAGACCCAGTACTTC. It translates to CASSQKRERETQYF.

The table lists this clonotype with a few counts. The chain recombines TRBV6-5 with TRBJ1-1; D may be TRBD1 (5 bases). The ends were cut back, 3 bases at V and 7 bases at J, with 18 bases in the middle. Germline V lookup: CDR1 MNHEY, CDR2 SVGAGI. The CDR3 runs 15 residues. CDR3 residues: CASSYDGGGAVEAFF. CDR3 in DNA: TGTGCCAGCAGTTATGACGGGGGAGGAGCGGTTGAAGCTTTCTTT.

The chain is built from TRBV12-3 or TRBV12-4 and TRBJ2-7; perhaps TRBD1 as D (5 bases). The CDR3 is 14 residues long. The V end lost 3 bases, the J end lost 1 base, and 10 bases lay between the germline ends. The CDR3 DNA is TGTGCCAGCAGTTTTAGGACACATTCCTACGAGCAGTACTTC. Residues: CASSFRTHSYEQYF.

This clonotype was recorded many times. The chain joins TRBV20-1 to TRBJ2-3, with unresolved D. From germline, CDR1 is DFQATT and CDR2 SNEGSKA (reference sequence). CDR3 length: 13 amino acids. V shed 6 bases and J shed 3 bases, with 13 bases lying between them. The CDR3 nucleotides are TGCAGTGCCCCCGTTGGGCGAACAGATACGCAGTATTTT. Translated, it gives CSAPVGRTDTQYF.

The rearrangement links TRBV9 to TRBJ1-2; 9 bases match TRBD1. The CDR3 consists of 15 residues. Germline CDR1 is SGDLS and CDR2 is YYNGEE. With 3 bases clipped from V and 6 bases from J, the junction kept 9 bases outside the gene matches. The CDR3 nucleotides read TGTGCCAGCAGCGCCCCTGCCGGGACAGGGCATGGCTACACCTTC. Translation: CASSAPAGTGHGYTF.

This clonotype was observed at least ten times. The chain is built from TRBV2 and TRBJ2-5, with D uncertain. The germline V gene encodes CDR1 SNHLY and CDR2 FYNNEI. The CDR3 runs to 13 residues. Trimming took off 0 bases at V and 5 bases at J, with 7 bases between the two ends. CDR3 residues: CASSEALRETQYF. The CDR3, as DNA: TGTGCCAGCAGTGAAGCGCTCCGGGAGACCCAGTACTTC. Drawing the rest from reference TRBV2 and TRBJ2-5, the complete variable domain is EPEVTQTPSHQVTQMGQEVILRCVPISNHLYFYWYRQILGQKVEFLVSFYNNEISEKSEIFDDQFSVERPDGSNFTLKIRSTKLEDSAMYFCASSEALRETQYFGPGTRLLVL.

A few counts support this clonotype. This chain uses TRBV7-6 with TRBJ2-2; D is perhaps TRBD2 (6 bases). The CDR3 length is 16 residues. Germline V gene lookup returns CDR1 SGHVS and CDR2 FNYEAQ. V gave up 1 base and J gave up 4 bases, with 13 bases separating them. The CDR3 bases are TGTGCCAGCAGCTTAGAGGCGGGACCGGGCACCGGGGAGCTGTTTTTT. This sequence encodes CASSLEAGPGTGELFF.

This clonotype has at least ten counts. The chain links TRBV7-9 to TRBJ2-7, with a weak D call TRBD2 (6 bases). Germline CDR1 reads SEHNR; CDR2 reads FQNEAQ (reference sequence). The CDR3 spans 16 residues. V lost 1 base and J 0 bases, leaving 13 bases between the germline ends. The CDR3 sequence: CASSLGPGRLSYEQYF. CDR3 bases: TGTGCCAGCAGCTTAGGTCCCGGGAGACTCTCCTACGAGCAGTACTTC.

This clonotype was seen more than once but under ten times. The chain carries TRBV28 and TRBJ2-5; TRBD1 agrees at 9 bases. Germline V gene data show CDR1 as MDHEN and CDR2 as SYDVKM. The CDR3 consists of 17 residues. Germline trimming cut 7 bases from V and 5 bases from J; bases unmatched to any gene: 17. The CDR3 is CASTAGTGIIRAETQYF. The CDR3 DNA reads TGTGCCAGCACCGCAGGGACAGGGATAATTAGGGCCGAGACCCAGTACTTC.

The chain combines TRBV25-1 with TRBJ1-2; D remains ambiguous. CDR1 MGHDK and CDR2 SYGVNS come from the germline V gene. The V gene lost 1 base and the J gene lost 8 bases, with 14 bases spanning the gap. The CDR3 is made up of 14 amino acids. The CDR3 coding sequence is TGTGCCAGCAGTGAATCCTCCCCAGTGGTCGGCTACACCTTC. Its protein product is CASSESSPVVGYTF.

In its sample, this clonotype was seen a few times. Compared with germline, one end of the junction differs, possibly owing to a read error. The chain uses TRBV7-3 and TRBJ2-7; no definite D call. Per germline, CDR1 SGHTA and CDR2 FQGTGA. This CDR3 contains 15 residues. In DNA form, the CDR3 reads TGTGCCAGTAGCCCTGACGGGCTGAGCTCCTACGAGCGGTACTTC. Its protein product is CASSPDGLSSYERYF.

The V gene is TRBV6-1, the J gene TRBJ1-5; unclear D gene. V was shortened by 0 bases and J by 0 bases, with 9 bases between the two germline ends. CDR1 MNHNS and CDR2 SASEGT come from the germline V gene. This CDR3 is built from 16 residues. CDR3 DNA sequence: TGTGCCAGCAGTGAAGCGGCAGTATATAGCAATCAGCCCCAGCATTTT. Translating it yields CASSEAAVYSNQPQHF.

This clonotype occurred many times. The chain employs TRBV12-3 or TRBV12-4 and TRBJ2-7, with no clear D. The germline V and J ends were trimmed by 6 bases and 0 bases, with 9 bases remaining between them. CDR3 length: 13 residues. The CDR3 loop reads CASRIGRSYEQYF. CDR3 in DNA: TGTGCCAGCAGGATCGGCCGCTCCTACGAGCAGTACTTC.

This clonotype was seen repeatedly, ten times or more. The rearrangement links TRBV12-3 or TRBV12-4 to TRBJ2-1; unclear D gene. This CDR3 comprises 12 residues. V lost 3 bases and J 6 bases, leaving 6 bases between the germline ends. In nucleotides, the CDR3 is TGTGCCAGCAGTTTCGGGTTCAATGAGCAGTTCTTC. Its protein product is CASSFGFNEQFF.

There are many counts of this clonotype. CDR3 residues: CAWGPPSRTVTDYEQYF. In nucleotides, the CDR3 is TGTGCCTGGGGCCCACCCTCTAGGACAGTGACCGACTACGAGCAGTACTTC. V usage is TRBV30 and J usage is TRBJ2-7, with a tentative D call TRBD1 (6 bases). This CDR3 has 17 residues. V was clipped by 5 bases and J by 3 bases, with 26 bases between them. Germline V lookup: CDR1 GTSNPN, CDR2 SVGIG (reference sequence).

In regard to this clonotype: A much larger clone differs by one base, so this may be a read error. The CDR3 does not end in the conserved phenylalanine or tryptophan, so this is likely a read error. The chain is built from TRBV3-1 and TRBJ2-1; D ambiguous. The CDR3 is made up of 14 amino acids. Germline CDR1 LGHDT, CDR2 YNNKEL (reference sequence). With 3 bases removed from V and 5 bases from J, the gap between germline ends came to 11 bases. The CDR3 here is CASSQKVGNNEQFC. The CDR3 bases are TGTGCCAGCAGCCAGAAGGTAGGGAACAATGAGCAGTTCTGC.